Reported below is one TCR beta chain. What it binds is not known. This may come from a read error, since a much larger clone is one base off. The sample belongs to a study of regulatory T cells in long-lasting Graves disease. Across the whole study: The study enrolled newly diagnosed Graves' patients on antithyroid drugs under 3 months.

The V gene's germline CDR1 is MNHEY and CDR2 SVGEGT. The CDR3 extends over 13 amino acids. Both iRepertoire HTBI primers and Arm-PCR of CDR3 regions were used to build the TCR beta libraries. TCRdb analysed the multiplex PCR reads with MiXCR anew, one entry per CDR3 protein. The data hold 550,000 to 600,000 distinct CDR3 sequences, with roughly 16% observed a single time. Indicated time point: newly diagnosed GD, antithyroid drugs for less than 3 months. From RNA extracted from PBMCs, the TCR library was made. General observations from the study: Favored gene segments in persistent disease were TRBV28, TRBJ1-2 and TRBJ2-5.

These data were likewise used in another study, on T cells in Graves' hyperthyroidism and ophthalmopathy. From that paper: The blood repertoire included most of the expanded thyroid clonotypes above 0.001.

The input for sequencing was peripheral blood mononuclear cells (PBMCs), taken at new diagnosis, from a patient treated with antithyroid drugs. The rearrangement joins TRBV6-2 or TRBV6-3 to TRBJ2-3; TRBD1 might be the D (5 bases). The DNA end is a closer match to TRBJ2-1, so the J assignment may be wrong. This TCR was sampled from a man aged 18 to 35 with Graves disease. CDR3 bases: TGTGCCACCCAGAGCAGGGAAATCTACGAGCAGTTCTTC. Translated, it gives CATQSREIYEQFF.